A selection of T cell receptor beta chains follows, all from one sample in a study of blood T cell repertoires in COVID-19. Data came from immunoSEQ multiplex PCR; TCRdb stores just in-frame clones and leaves some out. In the table there are 250,000 to 350,000 clones, more than 80% of which are singletons. The specimen was peripheral blood. All receptors derive from a woman under 40 with active or convalescent COVID-19. Each CDR3 is given with its conserved first and last residue. A D gene is named only where the DNA matches it firmly. The listing skips clone size in some rows; elsewhere it reads once, few, many or a size class.

length | J | V | size | D | CDR3 | DNA
12 | TRBJ1-1 | TRBV12-5 | few | . | CASGTLKPSAFF | TGTGCTAGTGGTACTCTGAAGCCCTCGGCTTTCTTT
12 | TRBJ2-3 | TRBV7-9 | few | . | CASSLEGYTQYF | TGTGCCAGCAGCTTAGAGGGGTATACGCAGTATTTT
15 | TRBJ2-2 | TRBV5-1 | once | . | CASSARTDGAGELFF | TGCGCCAGCAGCGCGAGGACAGATGGTGCCGGGGAGCTGTTTTTT
12 | TRBJ2-3 | TRBV9 | once | . | CASSVNGVTQYF | TGTGCCAGCAGCGTAAACGGGGTGACGCAGTATTTT
14 | TRBJ1-6 | TRBV5-5 | . | . | CASSLSGYNSPLHF | TGTGCCAGCAGCTTGTCGGGTTATAATTCACCCCTCCACTTT
15 | TRBJ1-4 | TRBV6-1 | . | TRBD1 | CASSDTGTGGEKLFF | TGTGCCAGCAGTGATACCGGGACAGGGGGAGAAAAACTGTTTTTT
14 | TRBJ1-2 | TRBV5-6 | . | TRBD1 | CASSQTGSDYGYTF | TGTGCCAGCAGCCAGACAGGGTCGGACTATGGCTACACCTTC
15 | TRBJ1-6 | TRBV30 | . | . | CAWSGDSPYNSPLHF | TGTGCCTGGAGTGGAGACAGCCCCTATAATTCACCCCTCCACTTT
13 | TRBJ2-5 | TRBV18 | . | . | CASSPPSRETQYF | TGTGCCAGCTCACCCCCCTCCAGGGAGACCCAGTACTTC
15 | TRBJ2-1 | TRBV19 | . | . | CASSRTPFSGNEQFF | TGTGCCAGTAGTCGAACCCCTTTTAGCGGAAATGAGCAGTTCTTC
15 | TRBJ1-2 | TRBV7-3 | once | . | CASSPRGGGNYGYTF | TGTGCCAGCAGCCCGCGAGGGGGAGGGAACTATGGCTACACCTTC
15 | TRBJ1-1 | TRBV7-9 | . | TRBD1 | CASSLGTGMNTEAFF | TGTGCCAGCAGCTTAGGGACAGGGATGAACACTGAAGCTTTCTTT
16 | TRBJ2-2 | TRBV19 | . | TRBD2 | CASSTLAGGPTGELFF | TGTGCCAGTAGTACACTAGCGGGGGGCCCGACCGGGGAGCTGTTTTTT
15 | TRBJ2-2 | TRBV9 | . | . | CASSVGQGNTGELFF | TGTGCCAGCAGCGTCGGGCAGGGTAACACCGGGGAGCTGTTTTTT
18 | TRBJ2-3 | TRBV4-3 | . | TRBD1 | CASSPTPVGQGRIDTQYF | TGCGCCAGCAGCCCCACCCCGGTTGGACAGGGTAGGATCGATACGCAGTATTTT
16 | TRBJ2-7 | TRBV10-3 | . | . | CAISEWSSPNSYEQYF | TGTGCCATCAGTGAGTGGAGTAGCCCGAACTCCTACGAGCAGTACTTC
17 | TRBJ1-3 | TRBV4-3 | . | . | CASSQDYSTYSGNTIYF | TGCGCCAGCAGCCAAGATTACAGCACTTACTCTGGAAACACCATATATTTT
14 | TRBJ1-2 | TRBV2 | . | . | CASSDATDYYGYTF | TGTGCCAGCTCCGACGCGACAGACTACTATGGCTACACCTTC
18 | TRBJ2-2 | TRBV19 | . | TRBD2 | CASSTASGGAGRGGELFF | TGTGCCAGTAGTACCGCTAGCGGGGGGGCCGGGAGAGGCGGGGAGCTGTTTTTT
14 | TRBJ2-5 | TRBV7-2 | . | TRBD2 | CASSWAGGQETQYF | TGTGCCAGCAGTTGGGCGGGGGGACAAGAGACCCAGTACTTC
17 | TRBJ1-3 | TRBV4-3 | once | TRBD1 | CASSQGTGGFSGNTIYF | TGCGCCAGCAGCCAGGGGACAGGGGGCTTCTCTGGAAACACCATATATTTT
15 | TRBJ1-5 | TRBV5-6 | . | . | CASSYGGLSNQPQHF | TGTGCCAGCAGCTACGGGGGGCTCAGCAATCAGCCCCAGCATTTT
16 | TRBJ2-1 | TRBV3-1/TRBV3-2 | . | TRBD1 | CASRPHPGQGSNEQFF | TGTGCCAGCAGACCCCATCCGGGACAGGGGTCCAATGAGCAGTTCTTC
16 | TRBJ2-1 | TRBV7-6 | . | TRBD1 | CASSESPGQIIPEQFF | TGTGCCAGCAGCGAATCGCCGGGACAGATAATTCCTGAGCAGTTCTTC
13 | TRBJ1-1 | TRBV5-4 | once | TRBD1 | CASSLPSGGEAFF | TGTGCCAGCAGCTTACCTTCAGGGGGTGAAGCTTTCTTT
12 | TRBJ1-3 | TRBV27 | few | . | CAKPGSGNTIYF | TGTGCCAAGCCGGGGTCTGGAAACACCATATATTTT
14 | TRBJ2-7 | TRBV9 | . | . | CASSVGGLASTQYF | TGTGCCAGCAGCGTAGGAGGTCTAGCGTCTACACAGTACTTC
15 | TRBJ1-2 | TRBV6-5 | . | TRBD1 | CASRDPRQGQDGYTF | TGTGCCAGCAGGGACCCCCGACAGGGGCAGGACGGCTACACCTTC
14 | TRBJ2-7 | TRBV5-1 | . | . | CASSAVTGIDEQYF | TGCGCCAGCAGCGCCGTAACAGGGATCGACGAGCAGTACTTC
18 | TRBJ1-5 | TRBV6-2/TRBV6-3 | few | . | CASSPWANAGPSNQPQHF | TGTGCCAGCAGTCCCTGGGCCAACGCAGGCCCTAGCAATCAGCCCCAGCATTTT
15 | TRBJ1-5 | TRBV7-2 | . | TRBD1 | CASSQSRQGGQPQHF | TGTGCCAGCAGCCAGAGTCGACAGGGAGGACAGCCCCAGCATTTT
12 | TRBJ2-3 | TRBV5-1 | . | . | CASSFPGREQYF | TGCGCCAGCAGCTTCCCGGGGCGGGAGCAGTATTTT
14 | TRBJ1-1 | TRBV19 | . | . | CASTRTVQNTEAFF | TGTGCCAGTACCCGGACAGTCCAGAACACTGAAGCTTTCTTT
14 | TRBJ1-1 | TRBV5-4 | . | TRBD1 | CASSFRGPNTEAFF | TGTGCCAGCAGCTTCAGGGGGCCTAACACTGAAGCTTTCTTT
15 | TRBJ1-2 | TRBV4-1 | . | . | CASSQNAGQPYGYTF | TGCGCCAGCAGCCAAAACGCAGGACAGCCGTATGGCTACACCTTC
15 | TRBJ2-2 | TRBV30 | . | TRBD1 | CAWRLGGANTGELFF | TGTGCCTGGAGGTTAGGGGGCGCGAACACCGGGGAGCTGTTTTTT
16 | TRBJ1-4 | TRBV5-1 | few | . | CASSWGGPPGSEKLFF | TGCGCCAGCAGCTGGGGGGGCCCCCCAGGGAGTGAAAAACTGTTTTTT
12 | TRBJ2-7 | TRBV30 | . | . | CAWKYQGAEQYF | TGTGCCTGGAAGTACCAGGGTGCCGAGCAGTACTTC
16 | TRBJ1-2 | TRBV7-2 | . | TRBD1 | CASSFYLGQGGYGYTF | TGTGCCAGCAGCTTCTATTTAGGACAGGGAGGGTATGGCTACACCTTC
16 | TRBJ1-2 | TRBV2 | once | . | CASRAAPGVANYGYTF | TGTGCCAGCAGAGCCGCCCCGGGAGTAGCTAACTATGGCTACACCTTC
15 | TRBJ2-7 | TRBV6-5 | . | . | CASSYPQGGGYEQYF | TGTGCCAGCAGTTACCCACAGGGCGGGGGTTACGAGCAGTACTTC
14 | TRBJ1-6 | TRBV6-5 | . | TRBD1 | CASIQGYYNSPLHF | TGTGCCAGCATACAGGGGTACTATAATTCACCCCTCCACTTT
13 | TRBJ2-3 | TRBV30 | once | . | CAWSGGLADTQYF | TGTGCCTGGAGTGGGGGCTTGGCAGATACGCAGTATTTT
14 | TRBJ1-1 | TRBV27 | . | . | CASSLSRVHTEAFF | TGTGCCAGCAGTTTATCTCGGGTTCACACTGAAGCTTTCTTT
13 | TRBJ2-1 | TRBV7-3 | . | . | CASSLTRYNEQFF | TGTGCCAGCAGCTTAACGAGGTACAATGAGCAGTTCTTC
13 | TRBJ2-2 | TRBV27 | . | . | CASRPSAGTELFF | TGTGCCAGCAGGCCTTCGGCGGGAACGGAGCTGTTTTTT
15 | TRBJ1-4 | TRBV19 | . | TRBD1 | CASSPRQGINEKLFF | TGTGCCAGTAGTCCAAGACAGGGAATTAATGAAAAACTGTTTTTT
14 | TRBJ2-7 | TRBV7-2 | . | TRBD2 | CASSLVSGAYEQYF | TGTGCCAGCAGCTTAGTTAGCGGGGCCTACGAGCAGTACTTC
14 | TRBJ1-2 | TRBV5-1 | . | TRBD1 | CASTRQGDIGGYTF | TGCGCCAGCACCCGACAGGGAGATATTGGTGGCTACACCTTC
12 | TRBJ1-2 | TRBV2 | . | TRBD1 | CAILQGAEGYTF | TGTGCCATACTCCAGGGGGCCGAGGGCTACACCTTC